The sequence of this T cell receptor (beta chain) was determined in a study of blood T cell repertoires in COVID-19 (dated by TCRdb to the early 2020s). Turning to the overall study: Samples from collaborators originated in the United States, Italy and Spain and spanned both the acute and convalescent phases of COVID-19. The material from the prospective study consisted of cDNA or gDNA derived from T cells, B-cell-depleted T cells, or PBMCs. The dataset comprised deeply sampled blood TCRbeta repertoires from subjects exposed to, actively infected with, or recovered from COVID-19. The repertoires were released in a freely available public database meant as a resource for research on the immune response to SARS-CoV-2. The samples were drawn from the first 160 participants of the ongoing ImmuneRACE study and from over a thousand subjects provided by 6 global collaborators. Nearly every sample came with metadata listing a de-identified subject ID, COVID-19 status, age in years and sex. HLA class I and class II types, where available, came from metadata supplied by the sample provider rather than from assay-based typing.

The CDR3 starts with the cysteine, ends with the phenylalanine, and has 16 residues. Left in the record is the CDR3 DNA by itself, 48 bases read in frame from the first base. CDR1 and CDR2, per the germline V gene, are LGHNA and YNFKEQ. V loses 1 base of germline sequence and J loses 5 bases, and the interval between the two ends is 17 bases. The immunoSEQ Assay, a bias-controlled multiplex PCR, was used to amplify TCRbeta CDR3 regions from genomic DNA. In the source study's methods: Nucleated cell counts per sample were estimated from amplification of reference gene primers within the assay. Sequence reads were collapsed and filtered to measure the absolute abundance of every unique TCRbeta CDR3 rearrangement. For each sample, productive Simpson clonality was calculated by taking the square root of Simpson's diversity index across productive rearrangements. TCRdb mirrors the immuneACCESS table, restricted to in-frame sequences. Some clones are absent from its copies; in checked studies, under half trace to an unresolved V gene, and the reason for the others is unknown. V and J calls and clone size are given by that table; D and trimming were obtained from the DNA. The sample table records 150,000 to 200,000 clones; more than 75% of these occur just once. The ten most abundant clones make up about 12% of the sample.

Remarks on this clone: Its antigen is unknown. No base-level quality is on record; no much larger clone is a single base apart.

At one collaborating source in Seattle, patients were enrolled during active infection and were followed longitudinally through the course of disease. The collaborating institutions used their own protocols to collect whole blood in K2EDTA tubes. Collaborator samples were shipped for TCRbeta analysis as frozen whole blood, isolated PBMCs, or DNA extracted from either sample type. General conclusions and limits of the study: The amount of clinical and demographic metadata varied by source and participant and was provided uncurated.

The origin of this receptor is a woman between 70 and 85 years old with COVID-19, enrolled during active disease. The V and J genes are TRBV4-2 and TRBJ1-1; possibly the D gene is TRBD1, per 6 matching bases. The sample comprised peripheral blood. Here is the DNA: TGTGCCAGCAGCCAAGTTTATCAGGGGCTGGGGACTGAAGCTTTCTTT. Its protein product is CASSQVYQGLGTEAFF.